Given below is one T cell receptor (beta chain) in context. The antigen remains unidentified. The sample comes from a study of cytomegalovirus exposure and HLA in healthy donors. Broader study findings: Associated with cytomegalovirus, according to the listing, were around 160 TCR beta chains.

The CDR3 totals 15 residues. The V gene lost 5 bases and the J gene lost 2 bases, with 16 bases spanning the gap. Germline CDR1 reads SGHVS; CDR2 reads FNYEAQ. The PCR made use of 60 Vbeta and 13 Jbeta primers. Assay used: immunoSEQ multiplex PCR; TCRdb lists only in-frame clones, some missing. The sample contains about 210,000 clones, roughly four fifths of which appear only once. The TCR comes from a man in his forties in good health and CMV-seropositive. V is TRBV7-6 and J is TRBJ2-7; perhaps TRBD1 as D (5 bases). Sequencing used PBMCs. The CDR3 loop is CASSPWGRYAYEQYF. CDR3 DNA: TGTGCCAGCAGCCCGTGGGGCAGGTATGCCTACGAGCAGTACTTC.